This TCR beta chain was identified in a study of T-cell memory formation after mild COVID-19. This CDR3 is built from 13 residues. V was cut by 3 bases and J by 7 bases, with 11 bases left in between. In germline, CDR1 is LGHDT, CDR2 YNNKEL (reference sequence). The authors produced TCR alpha and TCR beta cDNA libraries with sample barcodes and UMIs by 5'RACE using constant-segment primers. TCRdb re-called the 5' RACE reads with MiXCR, one entry per CDR3 protein. The sample consists of roughly 200,000 distinct CDR3 sequences, 16% of them appearing once. The TCR sequence derives from an adult woman who had mild COVID-19 (a few samples of this study predate the infection). Cell type and time point are not known. Sequencing input: PBMCs or a T cell subset sorted from them (not recorded which). The V call is TRBV3-1, the J call TRBJ2-3; no clear D gene. CDR3 sequence (DNA): TGTGCCAGCAGCCACGACGGACGGAATACGCAGTATTTT. Translation gives CASSHDGRNTQYF.